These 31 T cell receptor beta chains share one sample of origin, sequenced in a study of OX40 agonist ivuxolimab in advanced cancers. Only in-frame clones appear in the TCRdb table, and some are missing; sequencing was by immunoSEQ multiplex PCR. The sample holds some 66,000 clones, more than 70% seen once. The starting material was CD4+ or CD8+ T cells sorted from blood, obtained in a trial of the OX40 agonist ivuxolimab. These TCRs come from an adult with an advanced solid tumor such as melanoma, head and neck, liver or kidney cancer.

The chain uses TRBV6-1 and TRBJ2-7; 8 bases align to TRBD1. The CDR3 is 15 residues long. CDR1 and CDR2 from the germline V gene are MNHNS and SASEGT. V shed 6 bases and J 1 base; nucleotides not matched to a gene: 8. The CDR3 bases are TGTGCCAGCAGAACAACAGGGGGTTCATCCTACGAGCAGTACTTC. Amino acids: CASRTTGGSSYEQYF.

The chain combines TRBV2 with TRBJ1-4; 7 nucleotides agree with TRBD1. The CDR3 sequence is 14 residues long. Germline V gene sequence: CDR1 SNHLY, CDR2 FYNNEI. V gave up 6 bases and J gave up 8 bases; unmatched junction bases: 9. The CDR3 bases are TGTGCCAGCAGCTCACAGGGGCTGGGGGAAAAACTGTTTTTT. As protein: CASSSQGLGEKLFF.

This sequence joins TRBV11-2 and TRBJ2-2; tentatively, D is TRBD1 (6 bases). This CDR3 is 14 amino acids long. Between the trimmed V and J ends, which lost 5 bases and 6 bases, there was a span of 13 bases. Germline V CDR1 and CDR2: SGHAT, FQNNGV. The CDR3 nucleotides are TGTGCCAGCAGCCCAGGGGAATTTGCCGGGGAGCTGTTTTTT. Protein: CASSPGEFAGELFF.

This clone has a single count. This CDR3 reads CSVEGGTGADTQYF. The CDR3 coding sequence is TGCAGCGTTGAAGGAGGGACAGGGGCAGATACGCAGTATTTT. The chain recombines TRBV29-1 with TRBJ2-3; TRBD1 agrees at 10 bases. Germline assignment: CDR1 SQVTM and CDR2 ANQGSEA. Trimming took 1 base from V and 4 from J; bases not matched to a gene: 2. The CDR3 is 14 residues long.

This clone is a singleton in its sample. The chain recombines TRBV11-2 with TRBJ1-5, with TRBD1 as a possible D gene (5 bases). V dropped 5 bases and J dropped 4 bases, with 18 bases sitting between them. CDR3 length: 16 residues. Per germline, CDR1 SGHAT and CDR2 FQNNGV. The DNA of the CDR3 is TGTGCCAGCAGCCCCTCGGGGACGCTAAAAAATCAGCCCCAGCATTTT. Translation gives CASSPSGTLKNQPQHF. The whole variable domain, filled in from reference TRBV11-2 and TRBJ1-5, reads EAGVAQSPRYKIIEKRQSVAFWCNPISGHATLYWYQQILGQGPKLLIQFQNNGVVDDSQLPKDRFSAERLKGVDSTLKIQPAKLEDSAVYLCASSPSGTLKNQPQHFGDGTRLSIL.

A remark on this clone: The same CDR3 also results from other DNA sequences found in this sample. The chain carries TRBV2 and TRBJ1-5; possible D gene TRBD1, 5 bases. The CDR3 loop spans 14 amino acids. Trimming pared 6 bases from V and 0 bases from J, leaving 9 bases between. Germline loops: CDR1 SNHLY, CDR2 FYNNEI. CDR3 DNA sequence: TGTGCCAGCAGCTTAGACAGTAGCAATCAGCCCCAGCATTTT. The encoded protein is CASSLDSSNQPQHF.

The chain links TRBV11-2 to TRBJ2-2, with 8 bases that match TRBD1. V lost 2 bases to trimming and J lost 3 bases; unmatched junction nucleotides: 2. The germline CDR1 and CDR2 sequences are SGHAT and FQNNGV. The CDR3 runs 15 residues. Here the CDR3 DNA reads TGTGCCAGCAGCTTAAACAGGGGGTACACCGGGGAGCTGTTTTTT. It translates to CASSLNRGYTGELFF.

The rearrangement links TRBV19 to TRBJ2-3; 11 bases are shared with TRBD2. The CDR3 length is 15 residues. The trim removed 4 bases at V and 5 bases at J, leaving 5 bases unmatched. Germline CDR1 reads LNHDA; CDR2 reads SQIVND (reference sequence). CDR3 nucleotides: TGTGCCAGTAGTACTAGCGGGGGGCGGGGAGATACGCAGTATTTT. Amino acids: CASSTSGGRGDTQYF.

The CDR3 sequence is CASSVGDLSNGELYNSPLHF. CDR3 DNA: TGTGCCAGCAGCGTAGGGGATCTATCAAACGGAGAATTATATAATTCACCCCTCCACTTT. The chain links TRBV9 to TRBJ1-6; the D is unclear. The CDR3 length is 20 residues. CDR1 SGDLS and CDR2 YYNGEE come from the germline V gene. Trimming took 0 bases from V and 4 from J, leaving 23 bases between them.

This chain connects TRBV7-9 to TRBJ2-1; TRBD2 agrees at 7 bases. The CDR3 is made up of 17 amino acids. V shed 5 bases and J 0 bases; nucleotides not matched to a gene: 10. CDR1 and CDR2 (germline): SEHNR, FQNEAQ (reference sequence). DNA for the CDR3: TGTGCCAGCAGCCAAGCCGCAGCGGGGCACTCCTACAATGAGCAGTTCTTC. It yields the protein CASSQAAAGHSYNEQFF.

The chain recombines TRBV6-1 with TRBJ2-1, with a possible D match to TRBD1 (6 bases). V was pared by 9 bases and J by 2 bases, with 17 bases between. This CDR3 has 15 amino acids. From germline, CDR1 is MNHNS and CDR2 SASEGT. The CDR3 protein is CASEEEDRPYNEQFF. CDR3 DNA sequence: TGTGCCAGTGAGGAGGAGGACAGACCCTACAATGAGCAGTTCTTC.

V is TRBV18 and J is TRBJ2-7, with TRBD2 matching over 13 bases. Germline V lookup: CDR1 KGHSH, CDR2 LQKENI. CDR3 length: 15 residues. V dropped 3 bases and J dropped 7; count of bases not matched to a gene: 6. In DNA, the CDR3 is TGTGCCAGCTCACCTCAACTAGCGGGGGGGCAAGAGCAGTACTTC. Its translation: CASSPQLAGGQEQYF.

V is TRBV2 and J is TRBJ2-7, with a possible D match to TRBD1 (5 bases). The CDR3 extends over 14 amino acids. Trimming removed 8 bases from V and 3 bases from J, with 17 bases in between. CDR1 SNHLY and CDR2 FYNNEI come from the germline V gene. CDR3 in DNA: TGTGCCAGCCAGAAGGGGTCAGGGCGCTACGAGCAGTACTTC. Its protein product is CASQKGSGRYEQYF.

The CDR3 reads CASSDRIEQFF. The CDR3 nucleotides are TGTGCCAGCAGTGACAGGATTGAGCAGTTCTTC. The rearrangement uses TRBV2 and TRBJ2-1, with D unclear. This CDR3 has 11 residues. The germline CDR1 and CDR2 sequences are SNHLY and FYNNEI. V was clipped by 3 bases and J by 9 bases, with 6 bases between them.

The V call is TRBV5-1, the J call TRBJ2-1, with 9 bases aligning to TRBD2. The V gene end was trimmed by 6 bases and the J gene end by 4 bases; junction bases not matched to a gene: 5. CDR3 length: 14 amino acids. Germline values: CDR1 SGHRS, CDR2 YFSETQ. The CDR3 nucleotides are TGCGCCAGCAAAGCGGGGGGCCTATACAATGAGCAGTTCTTC. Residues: CASKAGGLYNEQFF.

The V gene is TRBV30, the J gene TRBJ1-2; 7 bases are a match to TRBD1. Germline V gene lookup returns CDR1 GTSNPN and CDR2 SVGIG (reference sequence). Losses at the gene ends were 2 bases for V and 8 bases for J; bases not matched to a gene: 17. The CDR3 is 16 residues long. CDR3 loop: CAWSTTRGVGLGGYTF. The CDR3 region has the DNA TGTGCCTGGAGTACGACCAGGGGGGTGGGACTTGGGGGCTACACCTTC.

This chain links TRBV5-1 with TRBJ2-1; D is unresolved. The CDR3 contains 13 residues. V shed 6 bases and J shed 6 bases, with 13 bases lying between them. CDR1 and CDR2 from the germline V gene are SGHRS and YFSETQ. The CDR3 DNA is TGCGCCAGCACCCAAACTGCGTCCAATGAGCAGTTCTTC. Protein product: CASTQTASNEQFF.

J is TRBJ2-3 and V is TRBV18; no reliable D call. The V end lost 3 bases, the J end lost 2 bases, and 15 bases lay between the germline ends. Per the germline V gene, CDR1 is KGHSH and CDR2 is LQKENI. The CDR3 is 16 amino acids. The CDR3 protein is CASSPPGPNPTDTQYF. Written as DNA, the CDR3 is TGTGCCAGCTCACCCCCGGGCCCCAATCCCACAGATACGCAGTATTTT.

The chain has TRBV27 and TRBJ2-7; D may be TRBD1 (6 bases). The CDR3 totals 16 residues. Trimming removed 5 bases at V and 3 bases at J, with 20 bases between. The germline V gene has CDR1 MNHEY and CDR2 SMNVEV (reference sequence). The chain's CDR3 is CASSQNRVRIFYEQYF. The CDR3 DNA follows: TGTGCCAGCAGTCAAAACAGGGTCCGGATTTTCTACGAGCAGTACTTC.

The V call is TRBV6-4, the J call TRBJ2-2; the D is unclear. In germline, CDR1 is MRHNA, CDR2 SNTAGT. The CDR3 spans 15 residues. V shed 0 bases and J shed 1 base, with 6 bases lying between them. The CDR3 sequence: CASSDSKENTGELFF. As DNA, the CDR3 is TGTGCCAGCAGTGACTCGAAGGAGAACACCGGGGAGCTGTTTTTT.

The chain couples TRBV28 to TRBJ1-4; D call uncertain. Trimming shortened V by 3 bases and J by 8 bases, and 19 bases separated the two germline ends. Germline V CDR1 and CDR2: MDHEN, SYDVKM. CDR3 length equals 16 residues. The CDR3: CASSLHWGSGREKLFF. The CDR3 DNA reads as TGTGCCAGCAGTTTGCATTGGGGATCGGGTCGGGAAAAACTGTTTTTT.

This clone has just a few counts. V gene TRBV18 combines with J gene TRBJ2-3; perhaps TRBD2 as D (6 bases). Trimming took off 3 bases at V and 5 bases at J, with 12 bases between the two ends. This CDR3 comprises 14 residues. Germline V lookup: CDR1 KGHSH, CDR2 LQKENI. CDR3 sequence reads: CASSPRGAEDTQYF. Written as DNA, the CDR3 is TGTGCCAGCTCACCGCGCGGGGCGGAAGATACGCAGTATTTT. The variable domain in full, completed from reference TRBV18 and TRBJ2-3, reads NAGVMQNPRHLVRRRGQEARLRCSPMKGHSHVYWYRQLPEEGLKFMVYLQKENIIDESGMPKERFSAEFPKEGPSILRIQQVVRGDSAAYFCASSPRGAEDTQYFGPGTRLTVL.

Written as DNA, the CDR3 is TGTGCCAGCAGTTCCGGTAGAGTAGGTTTCGGCTACACCTTC. Its protein product is CASSSGRVGFGYTF. The chain has TRBV5-4 and TRBJ1-2; no firm D call. Germline assignment: CDR1 SGHNT and CDR2 YYREEE (reference sequence). This CDR3 is 14 amino acids long. The ends were cut back, 5 bases at V and 8 bases at J, with 19 bases in the middle. Complete variable domain (other parts from reference TRBV5-4 and TRBJ1-2): ETGVTQSPTHLIKTRGQQVTLRCSSQSGHNTVSWYQQALGQGPQFIFQYYREEENGRGNFPPRFSGLQFPNYSSELNVNALELDDSALYLCASSSGRVGFGYTFGSGTRLTVV.

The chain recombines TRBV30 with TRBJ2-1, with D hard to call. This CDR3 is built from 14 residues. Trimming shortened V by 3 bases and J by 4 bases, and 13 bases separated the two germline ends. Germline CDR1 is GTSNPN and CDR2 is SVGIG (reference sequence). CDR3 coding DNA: TGTGCCTGGAGCATCCCGTGGAGTTACAATGAGCAGTTCTTC. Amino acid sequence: CAWSIPWSYNEQFF.

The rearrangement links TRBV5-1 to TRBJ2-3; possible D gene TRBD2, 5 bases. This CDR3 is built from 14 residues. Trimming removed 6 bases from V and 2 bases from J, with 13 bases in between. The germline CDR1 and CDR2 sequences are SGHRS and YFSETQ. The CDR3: CASKGAWDTDTQYF. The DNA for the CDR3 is TGCGCCAGCAAGGGAGCTTGGGACACAGATACGCAGTATTTT.

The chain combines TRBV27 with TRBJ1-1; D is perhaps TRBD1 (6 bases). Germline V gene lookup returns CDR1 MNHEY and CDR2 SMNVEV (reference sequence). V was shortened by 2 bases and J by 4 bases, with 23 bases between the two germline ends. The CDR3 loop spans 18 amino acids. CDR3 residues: CASSLNHRVEWRSTEAFF. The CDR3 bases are TGTGCCAGCAGTTTAAATCACAGGGTTGAATGGAGGAGCACTGAAGCTTTCTTT.

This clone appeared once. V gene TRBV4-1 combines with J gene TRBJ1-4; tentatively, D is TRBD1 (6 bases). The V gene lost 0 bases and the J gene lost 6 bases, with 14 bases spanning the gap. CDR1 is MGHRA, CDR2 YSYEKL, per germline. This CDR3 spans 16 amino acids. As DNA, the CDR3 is TGCGCCAGCAGCCAAGATCTGGCAGGGGTTGATGAAAAACTGTTTTTT. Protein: CASSQDLAGVDEKLFF.

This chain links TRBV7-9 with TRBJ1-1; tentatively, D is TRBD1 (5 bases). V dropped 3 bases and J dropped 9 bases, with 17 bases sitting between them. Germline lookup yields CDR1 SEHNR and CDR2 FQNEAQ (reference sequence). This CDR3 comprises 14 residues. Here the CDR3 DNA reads TGTGCCAGCAGCTTTTTTGTCGACGGGGGGAAAGCTTTCTTT. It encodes CASSFFVDGGKAFF.

CDR3 sequence reads: CASSQVWGYTDTQYF. The CDR3 bases are TGCGCCAGCAGCCAAGTGTGGGGCTACACAGATACGCAGTATTTT. The chain couples TRBV4-1 to TRBJ2-3, with a possible D match to TRBD1 (5 bases). Trimming cost V 1 base and J 2 bases, with 10 bases left between them. The germline V gene encodes CDR1 MGHRA and CDR2 YSYEKL. The CDR3 totals 15 residues.

The chain's CDR3 is CASSPSAGVSSTGELFF. The CDR3 DNA reads as TGTGCCAGCTCACCCTCGGCGGGCGTGTCTAGCACCGGGGAGCTGTTTTTT. The chain carries TRBV18 and TRBJ2-2, with a weak D call TRBD2 (5 bases). Trimming shortened V by 3 bases and J by 4 bases, and 18 bases separated the two germline ends. Germline values: CDR1 KGHSH, CDR2 LQKENI. The CDR3 is 17 residues long.

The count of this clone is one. The CDR3: CASSPGTGRGEQYF. CDR3 nucleotides: TGTGCCAGCTCACCAGGGACGGGGAGGGGCGAGCAGTACTTC. The J gene is TRBJ2-7, the V gene TRBV18; TRBD2 aligns across 7 bases. With V trimmed by 2 bases and J by 6 bases, 7 bases remained unmatched. Per germline, CDR1 KGHSH and CDR2 LQKENI. The length of the CDR3 is 14 residues.